This T cell receptor beta chain came from a study of shared clonotypes between healthy human individuals. Study-wide findings and caveats: The study sampled only blood, and tissue repertoires likely differ.

Notes on this clone: The antigen is not known.

The assay used deep level. Every unsorted PBMC PCR replicate was loaded with approximately 0.3 ug DNA, approximately 30,000 T cell genomes. Researchers sequenced unsorted PBMC DNA using ten immunoSEQ deep assay plates. Only in-frame clones appear in the TCRdb table, and some are missing; sequencing was by immunoSEQ multiplex PCR. Of hundreds of thousands of clones detected, 76% appear once; the ten largest clones hold 13%. The source material was PBMCs. This TCR was recovered from a woman in her thirties or forties in good health. Some clones in this sample may be carry-over from other donors' samples.

The CDR3 DNA reads as TGCGCCAGCAGCTCGGGAAGTAGCGGGGGCCTCGAGCAGTACTTC. Protein: CASSSGSSGGLEQYF. The V and J genes are TRBV5-1 and TRBJ2-5; the match to TRBD2 covers 9 bases. Gene TRBJ2-7 matches the end of the DNA better, so the J call may be wrong. Germline CDR1 is SGHRS and CDR2 is YFSETQ. The CDR3 is 15 amino acids.